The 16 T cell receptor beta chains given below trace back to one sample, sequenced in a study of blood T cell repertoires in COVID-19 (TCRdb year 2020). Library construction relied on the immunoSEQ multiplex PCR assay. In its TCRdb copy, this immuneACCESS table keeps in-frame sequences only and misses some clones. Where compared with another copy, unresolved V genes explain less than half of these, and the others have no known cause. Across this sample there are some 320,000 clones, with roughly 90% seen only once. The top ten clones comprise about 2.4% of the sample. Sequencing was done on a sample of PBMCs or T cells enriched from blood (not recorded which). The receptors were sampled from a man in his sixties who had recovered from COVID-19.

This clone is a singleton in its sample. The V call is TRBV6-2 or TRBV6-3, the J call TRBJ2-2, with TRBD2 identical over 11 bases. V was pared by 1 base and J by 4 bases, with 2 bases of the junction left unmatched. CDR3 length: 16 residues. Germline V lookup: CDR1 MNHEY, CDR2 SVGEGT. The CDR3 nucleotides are TGTGCCAGCAGTTACTGGCTAGCGGGGGGCACCGGGGAGCTGTTTTTT. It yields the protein CASSYWLAGGTGELFF.

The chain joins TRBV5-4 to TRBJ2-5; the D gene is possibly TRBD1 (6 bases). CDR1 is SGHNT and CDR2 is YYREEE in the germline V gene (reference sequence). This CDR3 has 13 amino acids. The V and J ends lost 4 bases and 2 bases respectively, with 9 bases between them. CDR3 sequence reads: CASSQGQQETQYF. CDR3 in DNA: TGTGCCAGCAGCCAGGGGCAGCAAGAGACCCAGTACTTC.

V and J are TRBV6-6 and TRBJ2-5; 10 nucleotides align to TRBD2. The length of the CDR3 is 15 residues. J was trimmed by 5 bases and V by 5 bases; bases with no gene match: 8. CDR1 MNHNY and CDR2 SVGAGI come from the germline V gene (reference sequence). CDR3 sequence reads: CASSPLAGVGETQYF. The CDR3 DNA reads TGTGCCAGCAGTCCCCTAGCGGGAGTGGGGGAGACCCAGTACTTC.

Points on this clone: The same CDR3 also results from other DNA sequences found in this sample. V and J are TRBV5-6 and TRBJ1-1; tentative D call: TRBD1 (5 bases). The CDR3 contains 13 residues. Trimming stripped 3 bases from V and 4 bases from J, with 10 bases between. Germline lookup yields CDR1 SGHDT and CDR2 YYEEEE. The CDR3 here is CASSSGLGTEAFF. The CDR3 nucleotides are TGTGCCAGCAGCTCAGGGCTGGGCACTGAAGCTTTCTTT. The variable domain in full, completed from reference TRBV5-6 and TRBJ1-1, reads DAGVTQSPTHLIKTRGQQVTLRCSPKSGHDTVSWYQQALGQGPQFIFQYYEEEERQRGNFPDRFSGHQFPNYSSELNVNALLLGDSALYLCASSSGLGTEAFFGQGTRLTVV.

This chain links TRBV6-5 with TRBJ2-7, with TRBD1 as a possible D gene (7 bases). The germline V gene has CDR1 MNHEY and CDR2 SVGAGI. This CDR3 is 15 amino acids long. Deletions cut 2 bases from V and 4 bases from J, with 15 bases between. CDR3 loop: CASSYGGGAEYEQYF. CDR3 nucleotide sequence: TGTGCCAGCAGTTACGGAGGGGGCGCGGAGTACGAGCAGTACTTC.

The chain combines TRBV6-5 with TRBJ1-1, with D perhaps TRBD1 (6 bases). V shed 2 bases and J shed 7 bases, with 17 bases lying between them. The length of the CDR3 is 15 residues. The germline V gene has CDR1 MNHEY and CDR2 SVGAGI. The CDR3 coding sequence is TGTGCCAGCAGTTACAAGCCGACAGGAGGAAGTGAAGCTTTCTTT. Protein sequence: CASSYKPTGGSEAFF.

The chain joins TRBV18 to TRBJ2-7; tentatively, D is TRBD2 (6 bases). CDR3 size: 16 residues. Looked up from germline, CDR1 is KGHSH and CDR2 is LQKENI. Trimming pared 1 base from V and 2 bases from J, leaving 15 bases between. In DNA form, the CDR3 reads TGTGCCAGCTCACCACGATGGGACTTATCTACCTACGAGCAGTACTTC. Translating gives CASSPRWDLSTYEQYF.

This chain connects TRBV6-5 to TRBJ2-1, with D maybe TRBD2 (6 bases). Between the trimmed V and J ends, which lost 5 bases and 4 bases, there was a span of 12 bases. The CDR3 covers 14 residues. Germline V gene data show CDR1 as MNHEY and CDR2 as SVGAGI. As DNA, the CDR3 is TGTGCCAGCAGTCGCTACGGGACTTACAATGAGCAGTTCTTC. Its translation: CASSRYGTYNEQFF.

As DNA, the CDR3 is TGTGCCAGCAGCTTAGGGGCCCCCTACGAGCAGTACTTC. This encodes CASSLGAPYEQYF. The chain carries TRBV7-8 and TRBJ2-7; D is unclear. Germline lookup yields CDR1 SGHVS and CDR2 FQNEAQ. The CDR3 extends over 13 amino acids. Trimming cost V 1 base and J 2 bases, with 6 bases left between them. Complete variable domain (other parts from reference TRBV7-8 and TRBJ2-7): GAGVSQSPRYKVAKRGQDVALRCDPISGHVSLFWYQQALGQGPEFLTYFQNEAQLDKSGLPSDRFFAERPEGSVSTLKIQRTQQEDSAVYLCASSLGAPYEQYFGPGTRLTVT.

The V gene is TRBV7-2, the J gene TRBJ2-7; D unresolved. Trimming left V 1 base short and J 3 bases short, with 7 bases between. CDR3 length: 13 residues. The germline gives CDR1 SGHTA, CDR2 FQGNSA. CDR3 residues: CASSLVGFYEQYF. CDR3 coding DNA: TGTGCCAGCAGCTTAGTCGGGTTCTACGAGCAGTACTTC.

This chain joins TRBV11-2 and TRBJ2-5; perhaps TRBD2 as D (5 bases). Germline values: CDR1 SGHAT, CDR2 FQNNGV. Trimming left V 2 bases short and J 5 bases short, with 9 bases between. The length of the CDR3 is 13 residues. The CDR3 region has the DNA TGTGCCAGCAGCTTACGCGGGCTCGAGACCCAGTACTTC. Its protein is CASSLRGLETQYF. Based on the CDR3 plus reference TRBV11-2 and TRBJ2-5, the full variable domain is EAGVAQSPRYKIIEKRQSVAFWCNPISGHATLYWYQQILGQGPKLLIQFQNNGVVDDSQLPKDRFSAERLKGVDSTLKIQPAKLEDSAVYLCASSLRGLETQYFGPGTRLLVL.

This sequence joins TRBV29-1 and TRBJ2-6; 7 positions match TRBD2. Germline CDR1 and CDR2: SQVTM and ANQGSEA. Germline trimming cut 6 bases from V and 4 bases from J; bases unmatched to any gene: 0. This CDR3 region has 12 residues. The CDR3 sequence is CSVAGGANVLTF. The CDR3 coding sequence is TGCAGCGTAGCGGGGGGGGCCAACGTCCTGACTTTC.

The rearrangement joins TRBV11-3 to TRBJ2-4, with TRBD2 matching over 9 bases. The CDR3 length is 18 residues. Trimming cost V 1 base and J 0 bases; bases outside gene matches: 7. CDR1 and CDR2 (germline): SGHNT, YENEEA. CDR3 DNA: TGTGCCAGCAGCTTAGTTAGCGGGGGTCTACTAGCCAAAAACATTCAGTACTTC. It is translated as CASSLVSGGLLAKNIQYF.

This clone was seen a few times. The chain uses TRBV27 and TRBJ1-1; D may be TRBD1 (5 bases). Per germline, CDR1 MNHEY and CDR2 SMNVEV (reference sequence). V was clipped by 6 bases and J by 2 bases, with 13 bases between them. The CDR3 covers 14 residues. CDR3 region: CASSIRTGNTEAFF. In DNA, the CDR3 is TGTGCCAGCAGCATTAGAACAGGCAACACTGAAGCTTTCTTT.

The CDR3 here is CASSVYTMNTEAFF. The CDR3, as DNA: TGTGCCAGCAGTGTATACACAATGAACACTGAAGCTTTCTTT. V and J are TRBV2 and TRBJ1-1; D is uncertain. Germline CDR1 and CDR2: SNHLY and FYNNEI. CDR3 size: 14 residues. V lost 4 bases, J lost 0 bases, and 9 bases lay in between.

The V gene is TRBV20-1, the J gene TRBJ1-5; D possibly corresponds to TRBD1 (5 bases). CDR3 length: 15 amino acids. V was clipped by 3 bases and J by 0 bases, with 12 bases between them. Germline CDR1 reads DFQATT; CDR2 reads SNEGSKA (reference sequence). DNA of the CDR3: TGCAGTGCTAGTAGGGGCCCTAATAGCAATCAGCCCCAGCATTTT. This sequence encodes CSASRGPNSNQPQHF.